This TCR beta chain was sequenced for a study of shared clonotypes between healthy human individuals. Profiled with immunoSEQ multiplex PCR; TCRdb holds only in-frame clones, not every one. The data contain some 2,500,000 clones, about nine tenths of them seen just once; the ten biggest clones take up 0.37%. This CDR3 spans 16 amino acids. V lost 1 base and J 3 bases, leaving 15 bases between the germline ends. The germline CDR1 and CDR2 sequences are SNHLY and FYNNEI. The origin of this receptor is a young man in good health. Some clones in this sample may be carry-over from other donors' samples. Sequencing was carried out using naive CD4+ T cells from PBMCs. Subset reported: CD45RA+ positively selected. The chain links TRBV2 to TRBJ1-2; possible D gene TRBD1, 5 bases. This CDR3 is CASSEGLGGTDYGYTF. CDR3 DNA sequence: TGTGCCAGCAGTGAAGGATTAGGCGGGACGGACTATGGCTACACCTTC.